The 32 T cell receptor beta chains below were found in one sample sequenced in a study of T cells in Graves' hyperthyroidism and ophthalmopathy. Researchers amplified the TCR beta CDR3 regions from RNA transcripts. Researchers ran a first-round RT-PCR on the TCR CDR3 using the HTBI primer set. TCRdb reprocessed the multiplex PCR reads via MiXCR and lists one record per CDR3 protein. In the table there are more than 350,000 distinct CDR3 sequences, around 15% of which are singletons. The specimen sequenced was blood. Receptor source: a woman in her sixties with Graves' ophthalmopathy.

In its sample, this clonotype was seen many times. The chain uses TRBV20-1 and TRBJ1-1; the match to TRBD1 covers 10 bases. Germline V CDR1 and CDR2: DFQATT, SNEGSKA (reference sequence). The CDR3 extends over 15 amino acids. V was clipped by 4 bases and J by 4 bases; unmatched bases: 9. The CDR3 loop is CSAILTGGAFTEAFF. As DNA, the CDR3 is TGCAGTGCTATTCTGACAGGGGGCGCGTTCACTGAAGCTTTCTTT.

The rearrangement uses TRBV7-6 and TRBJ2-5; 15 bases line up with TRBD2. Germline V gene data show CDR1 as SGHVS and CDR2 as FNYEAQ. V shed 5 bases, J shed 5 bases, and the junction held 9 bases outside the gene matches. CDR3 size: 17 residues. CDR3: CASSPWTSGRARETQYF. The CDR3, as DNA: TGTGCCAGCAGCCCGTGGACTAGCGGGAGGGCCAGGGAGACCCAGTACTTC.

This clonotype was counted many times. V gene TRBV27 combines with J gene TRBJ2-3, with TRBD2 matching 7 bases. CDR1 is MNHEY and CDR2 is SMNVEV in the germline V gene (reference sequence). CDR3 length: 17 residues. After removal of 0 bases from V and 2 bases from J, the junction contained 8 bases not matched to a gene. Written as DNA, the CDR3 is TGTGCCAGCAGTTTATCGTCTAGCGGATATCCCACAGATACGCAGTATTTT. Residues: CASSLSSSGYPTDTQYF.

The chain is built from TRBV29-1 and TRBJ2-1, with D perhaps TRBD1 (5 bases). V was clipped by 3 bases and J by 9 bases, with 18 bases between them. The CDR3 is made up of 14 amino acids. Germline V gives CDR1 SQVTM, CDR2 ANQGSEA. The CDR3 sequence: CSVERTPVDSEQFF. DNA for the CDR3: TGCAGCGTTGAGCGTACACCCGTAGACAGTGAGCAGTTCTTC.

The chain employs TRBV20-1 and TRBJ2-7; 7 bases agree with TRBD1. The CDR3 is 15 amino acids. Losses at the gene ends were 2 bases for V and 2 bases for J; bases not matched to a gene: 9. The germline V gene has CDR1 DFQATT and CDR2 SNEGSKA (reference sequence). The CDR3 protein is CSARRARQGPYEQYF. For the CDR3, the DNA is TGCAGTGCTAGAAGGGCGAGACAGGGACCCTACGAGCAGTACTTC.

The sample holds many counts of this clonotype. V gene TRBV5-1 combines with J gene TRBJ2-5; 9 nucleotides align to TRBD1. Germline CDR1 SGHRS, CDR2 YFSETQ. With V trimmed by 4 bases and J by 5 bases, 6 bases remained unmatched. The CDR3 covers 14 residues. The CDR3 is CASSRTGAQETQYF. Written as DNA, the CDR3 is TGCGCCAGCAGCAGGACAGGGGCTCAGGAGACCCAGTACTTC.

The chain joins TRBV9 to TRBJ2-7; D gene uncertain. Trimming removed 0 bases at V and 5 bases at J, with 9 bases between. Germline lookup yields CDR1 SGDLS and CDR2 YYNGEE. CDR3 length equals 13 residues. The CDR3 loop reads CASSVEEADEQYF. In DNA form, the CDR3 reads TGTGCCAGCAGCGTAGAGGAAGCTGACGAGCAGTACTTC.

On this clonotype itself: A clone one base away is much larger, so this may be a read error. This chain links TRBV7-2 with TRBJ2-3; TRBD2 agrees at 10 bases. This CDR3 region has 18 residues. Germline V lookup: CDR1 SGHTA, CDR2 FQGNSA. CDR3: CASSLFLTSGTHTDAQYF. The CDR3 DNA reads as TGTGCCAGCAGCTTATTCCTCACTAGCGGGACCCACACAGATGCGCAGTATTTT.

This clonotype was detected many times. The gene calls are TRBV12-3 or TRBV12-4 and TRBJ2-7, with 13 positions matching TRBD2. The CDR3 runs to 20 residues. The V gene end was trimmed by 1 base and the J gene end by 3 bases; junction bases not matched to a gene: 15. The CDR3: CASSLEVGLAGAFIGYEQYF. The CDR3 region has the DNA TGTGCCAGCAGTTTAGAAGTTGGACTAGCGGGAGCTTTTATCGGCTACGAGCAGTACTTC.

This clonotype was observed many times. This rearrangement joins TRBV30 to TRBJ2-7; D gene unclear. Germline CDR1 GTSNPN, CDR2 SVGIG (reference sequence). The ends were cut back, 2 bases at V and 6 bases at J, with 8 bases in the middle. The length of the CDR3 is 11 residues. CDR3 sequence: CAWSPPVEQYF. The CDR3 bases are TGTGCCTGGAGTCCCCCCGTCGAGCAGTACTTC.

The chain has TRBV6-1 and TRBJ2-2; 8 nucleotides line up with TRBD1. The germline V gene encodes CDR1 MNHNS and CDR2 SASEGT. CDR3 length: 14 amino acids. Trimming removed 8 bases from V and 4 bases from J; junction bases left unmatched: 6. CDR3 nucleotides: TGTGCCAGCGGACTAACAGGGGGCACCGGGGAGCTGTTTTTT. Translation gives CASGLTGGTGELFF.

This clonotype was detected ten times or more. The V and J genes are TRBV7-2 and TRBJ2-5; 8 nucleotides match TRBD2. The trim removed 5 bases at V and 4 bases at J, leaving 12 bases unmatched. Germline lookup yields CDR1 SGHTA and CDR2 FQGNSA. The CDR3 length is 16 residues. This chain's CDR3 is CASSPRRSGRGETQYF. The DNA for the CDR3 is TGTGCCAGCAGCCCCCGGAGGAGCGGGAGAGGAGAGACCCAGTACTTC.

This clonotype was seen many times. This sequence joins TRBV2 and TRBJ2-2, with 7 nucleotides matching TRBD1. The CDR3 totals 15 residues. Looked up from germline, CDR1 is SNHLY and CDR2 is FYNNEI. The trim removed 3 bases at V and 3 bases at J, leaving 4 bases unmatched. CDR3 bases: TGTGCCAGCAGTGACAACAGGGGATACACCGGGGAGCTGTTTTTT. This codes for CASSDNRGYTGELFF.

The CDR3, as DNA: TGTGCCAGCAGTCTCCCGGGACTACGCGGCGAGCAGTACTTC. Protein: CASSLPGLRGEQYF. This chain links TRBV6-2 or TRBV6-3 with TRBJ2-7; 7 nucleotides match TRBD2. Trimming took 5 bases from V and 6 from J; bases not matched to a gene: 10. Germline assignment: CDR1 MNHEY and CDR2 SVGEGT. The CDR3 is 14 amino acids.

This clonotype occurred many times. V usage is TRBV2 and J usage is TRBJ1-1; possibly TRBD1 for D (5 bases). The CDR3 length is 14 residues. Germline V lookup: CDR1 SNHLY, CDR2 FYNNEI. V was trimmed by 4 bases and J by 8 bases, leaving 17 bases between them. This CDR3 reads CASSVFVGAGEAFF. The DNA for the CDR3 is TGTGCCAGCAGTGTCTTCGTCGGGGCTGGCGAAGCTTTCTTT. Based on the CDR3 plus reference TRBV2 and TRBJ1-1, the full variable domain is EPEVTQTPSHQVTQMGQEVILRCVPISNHLYFYWYRQILGQKVEFLVSFYNNEISEKSEIFDDQFSVERPDGSNFTLKIRSTKLEDSAMYFCASSVFVGAGEAFFGQGTRLTVV.

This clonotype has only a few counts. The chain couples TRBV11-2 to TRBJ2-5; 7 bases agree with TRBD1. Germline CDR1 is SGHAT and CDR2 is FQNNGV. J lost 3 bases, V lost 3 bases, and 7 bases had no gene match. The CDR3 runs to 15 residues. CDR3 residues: CASSFVTGNKETQYF. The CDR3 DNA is TGTGCCAGCAGCTTCGTGACAGGGAATAAAGAGACCCAGTACTTC.

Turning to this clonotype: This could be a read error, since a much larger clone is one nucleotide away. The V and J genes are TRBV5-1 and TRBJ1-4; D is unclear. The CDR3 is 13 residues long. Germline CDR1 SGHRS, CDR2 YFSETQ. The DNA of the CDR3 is TGCGTCAGCAGCTTGAGGAGGGAAGAAAAACTGTTTTTT. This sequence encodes CVSSLRREEKLFF.

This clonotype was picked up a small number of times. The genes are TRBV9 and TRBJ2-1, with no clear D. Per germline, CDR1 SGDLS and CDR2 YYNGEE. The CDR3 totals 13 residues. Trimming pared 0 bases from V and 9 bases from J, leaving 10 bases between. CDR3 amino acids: CASSVAPSSEQFF. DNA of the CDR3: TGTGCCAGCAGCGTAGCCCCATCCAGTGAGCAGTTCTTC. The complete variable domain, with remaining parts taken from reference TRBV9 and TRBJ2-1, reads DSGVTQTPKHLITATGQRVTLRCSPRSGDLSVYWYQQSLDQGLQFLIQYYNGEERAKGNILERFSAQQFPDLHSELNLSSLELGDSALYFCASSVAPSSEQFFGPGTRLTVL.

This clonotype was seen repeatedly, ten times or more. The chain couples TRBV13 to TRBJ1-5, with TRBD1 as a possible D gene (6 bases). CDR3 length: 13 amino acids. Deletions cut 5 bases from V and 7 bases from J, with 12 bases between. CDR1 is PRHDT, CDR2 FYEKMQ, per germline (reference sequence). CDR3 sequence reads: CASSSRGNQPQHF. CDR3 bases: TGTGCCAGCAGCAGCAGGGGAAACCAGCCCCAGCATTTT.

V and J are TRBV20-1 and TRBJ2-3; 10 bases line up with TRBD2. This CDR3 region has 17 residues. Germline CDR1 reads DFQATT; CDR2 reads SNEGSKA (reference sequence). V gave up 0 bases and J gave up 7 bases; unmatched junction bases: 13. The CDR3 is CSARDWSGSGRAHTQYF. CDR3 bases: TGCAGTGCTAGAGATTGGAGCGGGAGCGGGAGGGCCCATACGCAGTATTTT.

CDR3 protein: CASSEGPETQYF. CDR3 DNA: TGCGCCAGCAGCGAGGGGCCAGAGACCCAGTACTTC. The chain carries TRBV5-1 and TRBJ2-5, with D perhaps being TRBD1 or TRBD2 (5 bases each). From germline, CDR1 is SGHRS and CDR2 YFSETQ. This CDR3 comprises 12 residues. Trimming removed 4 bases at V and 4 bases at J, with 8 bases between.

CDR3 coding DNA: TGTGCCAGTAGTCCCGGTTGGGGGGATAGGATGAACACTGAAGCTTTCTTT. Translating gives CASSPGWGDRMNTEAFF. The chain has TRBV19 and TRBJ1-1; a weak D match, TRBD1 (5 bases). Trimming shortened V by 5 bases and J by 0 bases, and 19 bases separated the two germline ends. CDR3 length: 17 amino acids. Germline values: CDR1 LNHDA, CDR2 SQIVND (reference sequence). Supplemented by reference TRBV19 and TRBJ1-1, the full variable domain reads DGGITQSPKYLFRKEGQNVTLSCEQNLNHDAMYWYRQDPGQGLRLIYYSQIVNDFQKGDIAEGYSVSREKKESFPLTVTSAQKNPTAFYLCASSPGWGDRMNTEAFFGQGTRLTVV.

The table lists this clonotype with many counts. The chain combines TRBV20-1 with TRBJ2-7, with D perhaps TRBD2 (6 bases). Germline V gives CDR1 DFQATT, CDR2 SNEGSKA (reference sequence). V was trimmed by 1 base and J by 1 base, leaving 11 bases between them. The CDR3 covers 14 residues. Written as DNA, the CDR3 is TGCAGTGCTAGAGCAAATGGGGGGTCCTACGAGCAGTACTTC. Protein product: CSARANGGSYEQYF.

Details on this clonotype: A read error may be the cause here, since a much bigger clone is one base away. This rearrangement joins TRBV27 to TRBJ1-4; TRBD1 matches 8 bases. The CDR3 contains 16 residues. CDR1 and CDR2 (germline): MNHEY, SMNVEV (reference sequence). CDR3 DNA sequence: TGTGCCAGCAGTTCCGGACAGGGAGCAACTAATGGAAAACTGTTTTTT. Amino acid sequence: CASSSGQGATNGKLFF. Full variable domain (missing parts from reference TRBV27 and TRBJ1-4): EAQVTQNPRYLITVTGKKLTVTCSQNMNHEYMSWYRQDPGLGLRQIYYSMNVEVTDKGDVPEGYKVSRKEKRNFPLILESPSPNQTSLYFCASSSGQGATNGKLFFGSGTQLSVL.

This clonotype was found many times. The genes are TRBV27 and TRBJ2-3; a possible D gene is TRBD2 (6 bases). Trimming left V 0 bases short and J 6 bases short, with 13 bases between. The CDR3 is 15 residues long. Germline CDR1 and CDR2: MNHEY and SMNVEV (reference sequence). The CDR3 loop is CASSLSYGGSDTQYF. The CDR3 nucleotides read TGTGCCAGCAGTTTATCGTACGGGGGAAGTGATACGCAGTATTTT.

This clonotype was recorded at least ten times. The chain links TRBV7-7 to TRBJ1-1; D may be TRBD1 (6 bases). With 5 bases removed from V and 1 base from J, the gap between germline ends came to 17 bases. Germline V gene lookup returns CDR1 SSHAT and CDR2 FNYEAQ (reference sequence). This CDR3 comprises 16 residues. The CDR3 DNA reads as TGTGCCAGCAGCCCAGGCCGGGGGCCCAAGAACACTGAAGCTTTCTTT. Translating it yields CASSPGRGPKNTEAFF.

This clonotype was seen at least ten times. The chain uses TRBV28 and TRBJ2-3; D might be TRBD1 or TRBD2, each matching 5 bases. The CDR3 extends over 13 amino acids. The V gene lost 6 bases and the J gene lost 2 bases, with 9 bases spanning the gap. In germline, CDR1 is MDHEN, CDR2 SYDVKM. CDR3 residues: CASRNGATDTQYF. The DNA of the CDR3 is TGTGCCAGCAGGAACGGGGCCACAGATACGCAGTATTTT.

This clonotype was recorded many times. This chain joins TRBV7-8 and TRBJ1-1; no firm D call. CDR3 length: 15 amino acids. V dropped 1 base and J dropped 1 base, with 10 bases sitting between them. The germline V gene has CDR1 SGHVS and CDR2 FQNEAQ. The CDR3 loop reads CASSLVWERNTEAFF. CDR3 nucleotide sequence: TGTGCCAGCAGCTTAGTTTGGGAACGGAACACTGAAGCTTTCTTT.

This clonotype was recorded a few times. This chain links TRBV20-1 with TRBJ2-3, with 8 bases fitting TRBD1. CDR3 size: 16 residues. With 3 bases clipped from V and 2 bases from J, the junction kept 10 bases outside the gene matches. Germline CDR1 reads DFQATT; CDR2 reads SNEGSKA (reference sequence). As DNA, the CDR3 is TGCAGTGCTAGTGGCGGGGACAGGCTGTACACAGATACGCAGTATTTT. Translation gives CSASGGDRLYTDTQYF.

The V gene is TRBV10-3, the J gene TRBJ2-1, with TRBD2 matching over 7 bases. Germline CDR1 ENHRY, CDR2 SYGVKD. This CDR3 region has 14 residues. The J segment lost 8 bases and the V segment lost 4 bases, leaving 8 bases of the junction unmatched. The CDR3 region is CAISVTGGGDEQFF. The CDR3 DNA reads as TGTGCCATCAGTGTAACGGGAGGAGGGGATGAGCAGTTCTTC.

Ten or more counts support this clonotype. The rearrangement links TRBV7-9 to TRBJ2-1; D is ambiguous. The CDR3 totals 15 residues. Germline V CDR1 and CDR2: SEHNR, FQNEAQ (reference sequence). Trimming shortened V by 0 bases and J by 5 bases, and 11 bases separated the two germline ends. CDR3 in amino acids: CASSLATAQNNEQFF. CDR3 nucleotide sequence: TGTGCCAGCAGCTTAGCCACAGCACAAAACAATGAGCAGTTCTTC.

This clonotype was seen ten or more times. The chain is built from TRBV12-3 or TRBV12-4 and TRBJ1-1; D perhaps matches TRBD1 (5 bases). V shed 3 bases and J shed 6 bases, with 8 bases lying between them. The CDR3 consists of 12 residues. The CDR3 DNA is TGTGCCAGCAGTTTGGGGCGGTCTGAAGCTTTCTTT. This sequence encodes CASSLGRSEAFF.